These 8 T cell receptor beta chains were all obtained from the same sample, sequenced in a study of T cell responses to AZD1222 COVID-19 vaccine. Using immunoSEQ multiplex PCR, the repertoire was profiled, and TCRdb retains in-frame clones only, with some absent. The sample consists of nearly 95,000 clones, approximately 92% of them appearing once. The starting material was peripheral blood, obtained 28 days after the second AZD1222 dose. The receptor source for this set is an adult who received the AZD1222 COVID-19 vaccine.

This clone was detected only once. The CDR3 DNA reads TGTGCCAGCAGCTTAGATCGGGGGGGCTGGTATGAGCAGTTCTTC. Residues: CASSLDRGGWYEQFF. This rearrangement joins TRBV7-2 to TRBJ2-1, with TRBD2 identical over 8 bases. Per the germline V gene, CDR1 is SGHTA and CDR2 is FQGNSA. V lost 1 base, J lost 8 bases, and 7 bases stayed unmatched. This CDR3 has 15 amino acids. Drawing the rest from reference TRBV7-2 and TRBJ2-1, the complete variable domain is GAGVSQSPSNKVTEKGKDVELRCDPISGHTALYWYRQSLGQGLEFLIYFQGNSAPDKSGLPSDRFSAERTGGSVSTLTIQRTQQEDSAVYLCASSLDRGGWYEQFFGPGTRLTVL.

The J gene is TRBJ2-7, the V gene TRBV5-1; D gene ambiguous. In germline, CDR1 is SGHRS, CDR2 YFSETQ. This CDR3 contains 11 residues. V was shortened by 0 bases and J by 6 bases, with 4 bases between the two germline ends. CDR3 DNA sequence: TGCGCCAGCAGCTTGGCTCGCGAGCAGTACTTC. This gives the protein CASSLAREQYF. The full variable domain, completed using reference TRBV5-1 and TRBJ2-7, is KAGVTQTPRYLIKTRGQQVTLSCSPISGHRSVSWYQQTPGQGLQFLFEYFSETQRNKGNFPGRFSGRQFSNSRSEMNVSTLELGDSALYLCASSLAREQYFGPGTRLTVT.

CDR3 nucleotides: TGCAGCGTGCTGTTCTATGGCTACACCTTC. Translation: CSVLFYGYTF. The chain joins TRBV29-1 to TRBJ1-2; D unresolved. The CDR3 loop spans 10 amino acids. Germline V CDR1 and CDR2: SQVTM, ANQGSEA. Between the trimmed V and J ends, which lost 6 bases and 4 bases, there was a span of 6 bases.

The CDR3 loop is CASSLGWLGRQDEKLFF. The CDR3, as DNA: TGTGCCAGCAGCTTAGGATGGCTGGGTCGACAAGATGAAAAACTGTTTTTT. The chain couples TRBV11-2 to TRBJ1-4, with D unclear. The germline V and J ends were trimmed by 1 base and 6 bases, with 18 bases remaining between them. CDR1 and CDR2 (germline): SGHAT, FQNNGV. This CDR3 has 17 amino acids.

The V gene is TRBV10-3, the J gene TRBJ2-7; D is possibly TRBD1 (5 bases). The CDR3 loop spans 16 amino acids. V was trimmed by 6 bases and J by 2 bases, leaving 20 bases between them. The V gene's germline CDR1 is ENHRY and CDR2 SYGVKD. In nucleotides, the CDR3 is TGTGCCATCAGCCCACCCGGCCACCAGGGTACCTACGAGCAGTACTTC. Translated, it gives CAISPPGHQGTYEQYF.

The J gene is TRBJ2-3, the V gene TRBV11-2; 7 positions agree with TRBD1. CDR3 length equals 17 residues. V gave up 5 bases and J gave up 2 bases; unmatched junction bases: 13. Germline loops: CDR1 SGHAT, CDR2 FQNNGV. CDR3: CASSLTVPGQLTDTQYF. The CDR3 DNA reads TGTGCCAGCAGCCTGACGGTGCCGGGACAGCTCACAGATACGCAGTATTTT.

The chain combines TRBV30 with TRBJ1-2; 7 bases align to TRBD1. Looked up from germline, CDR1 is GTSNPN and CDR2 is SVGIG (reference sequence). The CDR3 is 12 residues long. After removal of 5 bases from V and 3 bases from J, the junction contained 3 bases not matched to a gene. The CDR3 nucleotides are TGTGCCTGGTCGAGGGGGCACTATGGCTACACCTTC. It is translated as CAWSRGHYGYTF. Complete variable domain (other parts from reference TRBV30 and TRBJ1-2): SQTIHQWPATLVQPVGSPLSLECTVEGTSNPNLYWYRQAAGRGLQLLFYSVGIGQISSEVPQNLSASRPQDRQFILSSKKLLLSDSGFYLCAWSRGHYGYTFGSGTRLTVV.

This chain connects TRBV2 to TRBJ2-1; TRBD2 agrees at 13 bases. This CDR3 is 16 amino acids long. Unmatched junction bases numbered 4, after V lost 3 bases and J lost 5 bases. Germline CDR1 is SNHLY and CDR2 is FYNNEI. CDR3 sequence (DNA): TGTGCCAGCAGTGAGAGGACTAGCGGGAGTAACAATGAGCAGTTCTTC. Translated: CASSERTSGSNNEQFF.